These 2 T cell receptor beta chains originate from one sample sequenced in a study of shared clonotypes between healthy human individuals. Assay used: immunoSEQ multiplex PCR; TCRdb lists only in-frame clones, some missing. The repertoire holds fewer than 1 million clones, 95% to 97% seen once, with under 0.3% in the top ten. Only CD45RO-negative cells positively selected for CCR7 counted as naive CD8 cells, so terminally differentiated effector memory CD45RA+ cells were excluded. Sequencing input: naive CD8+ T cells sorted from blood. Every receptor here comes from a young man in good health.

The chain recombines TRBV18 with TRBJ1-4; maybe TRBD1 (5 bases). Between the trimmed V and J ends, which lost 2 bases and 6 bases, there was a span of 22 bases. CDR1 is KGHSH, CDR2 LQKENI, per germline. The CDR3 loop spans 18 amino acids. The DNA for the CDR3 is TGTGCCAGCTCACCAAGAACACCGGGACGGCGGTTCTATGAAAAACTGTTTTTT. Its translation: CASSPRTPGRRFYEKLFF.

This clone is a singleton in its sample. V and J are TRBV2 and TRBJ2-2; no clear D gene. Germline assignment: CDR1 SNHLY and CDR2 FYNNEI. Trimming shortened V by 0 bases and J by 3 bases, and 11 bases separated the two germline ends. This CDR3 spans 16 amino acids. CDR3: CASSEAPQLYTGELFF. Written as DNA, the CDR3 is TGTGCCAGCAGTGAAGCTCCACAGTTATACACCGGGGAGCTGTTTTTT.